This is a list of T cell receptor beta chains from one sample in a study of vaccination and CD4 T cells after COVID-19. TCRdb re-called the PCR reads through MiXCR, storing one row per CDR3 protein. The data contain 20,000 or so distinct CDR3 sequences, nearly 60% of them singletons. The antigens of these receptors remain unknown. Material: CD4+ T cells from blood, cultured in vitro, obtained before SARS-CoV-2 vaccination. All receptors derive from a human donor who had recovered from COVID-19. The CDR3 runs from the conserved cysteine through the conserved F or W. The D gene is left open where the match is weak. Expanded clones are given a class, and other clones once, few, many or no size at all.

J gene: TRBJ1-5
V gene: TRBV6-2/TRBV6-3
clone size: few
D gene: .
CDR3 protein: CASSSPMGGNQPQHF
CDR3 DNA: TGTGCCAGCAGTTCGCCGATGGGGGGTAATCAGCCCCAGCATTTT

J gene: TRBJ2-1
V gene: TRBV19
clone size: .
D gene: .
CDR3 protein: CASSIVSGYYNEQFF
CDR3 DNA: TGTGCCAGTAGTATAGTGAGCGGCTACTACAATGAGCAGTTCTTC

J gene: TRBJ1-6
V gene: TRBV19
clone size: few
D gene: TRBD1
CDR3 protein: CASSIGWGQGNSPLHF
CDR3 DNA: TGTGCCAGTAGTATCGGTTGGGGACAGGGGAATTCACCCCTCCACTTT

J gene: TRBJ2-3
V gene: TRBV15
clone size: few
D gene: .
CDR3 protein: CATSRDWELGYF
CDR3 DNA: TGTGCCACCAGCAGAGATTGGGAACTAGGGTATTTT

J gene: TRBJ1-2
V gene: TRBV30
clone size: .
D gene: .
CDR3 protein: CAWKFGPLANYGYTF
CDR3 DNA: TGTGCCTGGAAGTTTGGACCCCTAGCGAACTATGGCTACACCTTC

J gene: TRBJ1-2
V gene: TRBV10-3
clone size: .
D gene: .
CDR3 protein: CAISESTSPYGGTF
CDR3 DNA: TGTGCCATCAGTGAGTCGACAAGCCCCTATGGTGGCACCTTC

J gene: TRBJ2-6
V gene: TRBV12-3/TRBV12-4
clone size: .
D gene: .
CDR3 protein: CASSLGAGTGANVLTF
CDR3 DNA: TGTGCCAGCAGTTTAGGGGCAGGAACTGGGGCCAACGTCCTGACTTTC

J gene: TRBJ2-1
V gene: TRBV6-1
clone size: few
D gene: .
CDR3 protein: CASRPTGQVNNEQFF
CDR3 DNA: TGTGCCAGCAGACCAACGGGACAAGTAAACAATGAGCAGTTCTTC

J gene: TRBJ1-5
V gene: TRBV6-1
clone size: .
D gene: .
CDR3 protein: CASSETARSDNQPQHF
CDR3 DNA: TGTGCCAGCAGTGAAACCGCGAGGAGTGACAATCAGCCCCAGCATTTT

J gene: TRBJ2-2
V gene: TRBV24-1
clone size: few
D gene: .
CDR3 protein: CATSDPNVVTGELFF
CDR3 DNA: TGTGCCACCAGTGATCCAAACGTCGTCACCGGGGAGCTGTTTTTT

J gene: TRBJ2-3
V gene: TRBV7-6
clone size: .
D gene: TRBD2
CDR3 protein: CASSKSGRGHTQYF
CDR3 DNA: TGTGCCAGCAGCAAAAGCGGGAGAGGTCATACGCAGTATTTT

J gene: TRBJ2-1
V gene: TRBV27
clone size: .
D gene: TRBD1
CDR3 protein: CASSWKTGGWNEQFF
CDR3 DNA: TGTGCCAGCAGTTGGAAGACAGGGGGATGGAATGAGCAGTTCTTC

J gene: TRBJ2-7
V gene: TRBV20-1
clone size: .
D gene: .
CDR3 protein: CSARASRGYEQYF
CDR3 DNA: TGCAGTGCTAGGGCTAGCCGGGGGTACGAGCAGTACTTC

J gene: TRBJ2-3
V gene: TRBV10-1
clone size: .
D gene: TRBD1
CDR3 protein: CASSRTGGTDTQYF
CDR3 DNA: TGCGCCAGCAGCAGGACAGGAGGCACAGATACGCAGTATTTT

J gene: TRBJ1-5
V gene: TRBV2
clone size: .
D gene: .
CDR3 protein: CASSGPSSQPQHF
CDR3 DNA: TGTGCCAGCAGTGGTCCCTCCTCGCAGCCCCAGCATTTT

J gene: TRBJ2-5
V gene: TRBV20-1
clone size: few
D gene: TRBD2
CDR3 protein: CSARAGTITETQYF
CDR3 DNA: TGCAGTGCTAGAGCTGGGACTATCACGGAGACCCAGTACTTC

J gene: TRBJ2-7
V gene: TRBV7-9
clone size: .
D gene: TRBD2
CDR3 protein: CASSLWGGEQYF
CDR3 DNA: TGTGCCAGCAGCTTATGGGGGGGGGAGCAGTACTTC

J gene: TRBJ2-7
V gene: TRBV4-1
clone size: .
D gene: .
CDR3 protein: CASSRRSGLVGSYEQYF
CDR3 DNA: TGCGCCAGCAGCCGAAGATCAGGGCTAGTCGGATCCTACGAGCAGTACTTC

J gene: TRBJ2-7
V gene: TRBV14
clone size: .
D gene: .
CDR3 protein: CASSSPRGAGGDEQYF
CDR3 DNA: TGTGCCAGCAGCTCCCCCCGGGGGGCAGGGGGGGACGAGCAGTACTTC

J gene: TRBJ2-5
V gene: TRBV30
clone size: .
D gene: .
CDR3 protein: CAWKRTYGGETQYF
CDR3 DNA: TGTGCCTGGAAAAGGACGTACGGGGGCGAGACCCAGTACTTC

J gene: TRBJ2-5
V gene: TRBV7-9
clone size: .
D gene: .
CDR3 protein: CASSSQAGQETQYF
CDR3 DNA: TGTGCCAGCAGCTCCCAGGCTGGCCAAGAGACCCAGTACTTC

J gene: TRBJ2-2
V gene: TRBV11-3
clone size: .
D gene: TRBD1
CDR3 protein: CASSFSRAGTASTGELFF
CDR3 DNA: TGTGCCAGCAGCTTCTCCCGGGCCGGGACAGCATCCACCGGGGAGCTGTTTTTT

J gene: TRBJ2-5
V gene: TRBV20-1
clone size: .
D gene: .
CDR3 protein: CSQGTQYF
CDR3 DNA: TGCAGTCAGGGGACCCAGTACTTC

J gene: TRBJ2-7
V gene: TRBV6-1
clone size: few
D gene: TRBD2
CDR3 protein: CASSHSSSGILYEQYF
CDR3 DNA: TGTGCCAGCAGTCATTCCTCTAGCGGGATCTTGTACGAGCAGTACTTC

J gene: TRBJ1-2
V gene: TRBV19
clone size: .
D gene: TRBD1
CDR3 protein: CASSISQGGHGYTF
CDR3 DNA: TGTGCCAGTAGTATCTCGCAGGGGGGCCATGGCTACACCTTC

J gene: TRBJ2-1
V gene: TRBV20-1
clone size: .
D gene: .
CDR3 protein: CSALGGRSSYNEQFF
CDR3 DNA: TGCAGTGCCCTCGGCGGCAGAAGCTCCTACAATGAGCAGTTCTTC

J gene: TRBJ2-7
V gene: TRBV27
clone size: .
D gene: TRBD2
CDR3 protein: CASSPKGGGRVEYF
CDR3 DNA: TGTGCCAGCAGCCCAAAGGGTGGCGGGAGGGTCGAGTACTTC

J gene: TRBJ2-2
V gene: TRBV18
clone size: .
D gene: .
CDR3 protein: CASSPQGAGELFF
CDR3 DNA: TGTGCCAGCTCACCACAGGGGGCCGGGGAGCTGTTTTTT

J gene: TRBJ2-4
V gene: TRBV11-3
clone size: .
D gene: .
CDR3 protein: CASSLGTENIQYF
CDR3 DNA: TGTGCCAGCAGCTTAGGGACAGAAAACATTCAGTACTTC

J gene: TRBJ2-3
V gene: TRBV20-1
clone size: few
D gene: TRBD2
CDR3 protein: CSALGGPDPDTQYF
CDR3 DNA: TGCAGTGCTTTGGGAGGGCCAGATCCAGATACGCAGTATTTT

J gene: TRBJ2-7
V gene: TRBV6-5
clone size: .
D gene: .
CDR3 protein: CASSWQSDGYEQYF
CDR3 DNA: TGTGCCAGCAGTTGGCAATCAGACGGCTACGAGCAGTACTTC

J gene: TRBJ2-3
V gene: TRBV20-1
clone size: .
D gene: TRBD2
CDR3 protein: CSARVPSGRVPDTQYF
CDR3 DNA: TGCAGTGCTAGAGTGCCTAGCGGGAGGGTACCGGATACGCAGTATTTT

J gene: TRBJ2-7
V gene: TRBV10-3
clone size: few
D gene: TRBD2
CDR3 protein: CAIKGLAGTSYEQYF
CDR3 DNA: TGTGCCATCAAGGGACTAGCGGGGACATCCTACGAGCAGTACTTC

J gene: TRBJ1-1
V gene: TRBV11-1
clone size: .
D gene: .
CDR3 protein: CARVGHTEAFF
CDR3 DNA: TGTGCCCGCGTGGGCCACACTGAAGCTTTCTTT

J gene: TRBJ2-7
V gene: TRBV6-2/TRBV6-3
clone size: .
D gene: .
CDR3 protein: CASSYRYEQYF
CDR3 DNA: TGTGCCAGCAGTTATCGCTACGAGCAGTACTTC

J gene: TRBJ2-3
V gene: TRBV11-3
clone size: .
D gene: TRBD2
CDR3 protein: CASSFGLAGSTDTQYF
CDR3 DNA: TGTGCCAGCAGCTTCGGACTAGCGGGGAGCACAGATACGCAGTATTTT

J gene: TRBJ2-5
V gene: TRBV20-1
clone size: .
D gene: .
CDR3 protein: CSAKPSQETQYF
CDR3 DNA: TGCAGTGCTAAACCCAGCCAAGAGACCCAGTACTTC

J gene: TRBJ2-7
V gene: TRBV6-1
clone size: .
D gene: .
CDR3 protein: CASRTPGASYEQYF
CDR3 DNA: TGTGCCAGCAGAACTCCAGGGGCCTCCTACGAGCAGTACTTC

J gene: TRBJ2-5
V gene: TRBV6-2/TRBV6-3
clone size: few
D gene: TRBD1
CDR3 protein: CASSPGQASQETQYF
CDR3 DNA: TGTGCCAGCAGTCCTGGACAGGCGTCCCAAGAGACCCAGTACTTC

J gene: TRBJ1-4
V gene: TRBV6-1
clone size: .
D gene: .
CDR3 protein: CASSEAAGYAEKLFF
CDR3 DNA: TGTGCCAGCAGTGAAGCGGCAGGGTACGCCGAAAAACTGTTTTTT